The T cell receptor beta chain under discussion was sequenced for a study of blood T cell repertoires in COVID-19. Overall study context: The United States, Italy and Spain supplied acute and convalescent COVID-19 samples. T cells, B-cell-depleted T cells, or PBMCs supplied cDNA or gDNA.

Trimming at V came to 2 bases and at J to 6 bases, leaving 3 bases not matched to a gene. CDR3 length: 14 residues. Germline V gene data show CDR1 as GTSNPN and CDR2 as SVGIG (reference sequence). Study processing details: Amplification from reference gene primers served as the basis for estimated nucleated cell counts. Generated by immunoSEQ multiplex PCR, the TCRdb table keeps only in-frame clones and is missing some. V and J calls and clone size are given by that table; D and trimming were obtained from the DNA. This sample has roughly 90,000 clones; 85% to 90% occur once, and the top ten carry approximately 1%.

The chain uses TRBV30 and TRBJ2-1, with TRBD2 matching 11 bases. The sequence was collected from a human donor in a cohort sampled during active COVID-19. What was sequenced was peripheral blood. The CDR3 sequence is CAWSRGLAVNEQFF. The CDR3 DNA sequence: TGTGCCTGGAGTAGGGGACTAGCGGTCAATGAGCAGTTCTTC.